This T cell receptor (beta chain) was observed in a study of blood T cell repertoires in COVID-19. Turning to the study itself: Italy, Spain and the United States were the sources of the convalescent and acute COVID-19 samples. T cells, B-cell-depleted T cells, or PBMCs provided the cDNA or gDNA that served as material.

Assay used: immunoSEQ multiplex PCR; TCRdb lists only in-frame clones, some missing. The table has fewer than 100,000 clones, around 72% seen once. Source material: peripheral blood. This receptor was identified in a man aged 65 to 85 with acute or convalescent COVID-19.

The CDR3 here is CASSNRDRDNEQFF. The CDR3 DNA is TGTGCCAGCAGCAACCGGGACAGGGACAATGAGCAGTTCTTC. This chain connects TRBV11-2 to TRBJ2-1; 9 positions agree with TRBD1. This CDR3 region has 14 residues. Germline V gene sequence: CDR1 SGHAT, CDR2 FQNNGV. Trimming cost V 5 bases and J 5 bases; bases outside gene matches: 4.